This record concerns one T cell receptor beta chain sequence. The entry originates in a study of PD-L1 blockade in urothelial cancer. Background on the study: Most of the 29 patients were men whose urothelial cancer was bladder-origin.

The time point denotes: pretreatment peripheral blood. Some clones are missing from TCRdb's copy, which holds only in-frame ones; the method was immunoSEQ multiplex PCR. The data show 40,000 to 60,000 clones, around 80% seen once. The clonotype comes from a man in his 70s with urothelial cancer. The source material was PBMCs, sampled around atezolizumab (anti-PD-L1) treatment.

CDR3 bases: TGCGCCAGCAGCCAAGAGACCGCGCGGGGAAAGCAGATCTATGGCTACACCTTC. It is translated as CASSQETARGKQIYGYTF. The V and J genes are TRBV4-3 and TRBJ1-2; no firm D call. This CDR3 spans 18 amino acids. Germline lookup yields CDR1 LGHNA and CDR2 YSLEER. V lost 0 bases and J lost 4, with 21 bases in between.